This TCR beta chain was sequenced for a study of blood T cell repertoires in COVID-19. Across the whole study: Samples of COVID-19 (acute and convalescent) were obtained from the United States, Italy and Spain. PBMCs, B-cell-depleted T cells, or T cells provided the cDNA or gDNA that made up the material.

Germline V CDR1 and CDR2: LNHDA, SQIVND (reference sequence). V was pared by 5 bases and J by 0 bases, with 16 bases between. This CDR3 has 16 residues. Original methodology: Researchers report that nucleated cell counts were estimated from reference gene primer amplification. Assay: immunoSEQ multiplex PCR; the TCRdb copy retains only in-frame clones and omits some. V, J and clone size derive from that table, while D and trimming were established from the DNA sequence. The sample lists about 330,000 clones; 85% were seen once. The sequence was collected from a human donor in a cohort sampled during active COVID-19. The chain is built from TRBV19 and TRBJ1-1; D remains ambiguous. The sample comprised peripheral blood. CDR3 protein: CASSVRPTLMNTEAFF. CDR3 sequence (DNA): TGTGCCAGTAGTGTCCGCCCGACACTTATGAACACTGAAGCTTTCTTT.